This T cell receptor beta chain was sequenced during a study of T cell responses to AZD1222 COVID-19 vaccine. Overall study results and limits: Females outnumbered males among donors, who were mostly white British; clonal diversity was possibly underestimated.

Note on this clone: No antigen is known for it.

The length of the CDR3 is 13 residues. V was clipped by 0 bases and J by 2 bases, with 4 bases between them. Germline CDR1 and CDR2: MNHEY and SMNVEV (reference sequence). Assay: immunoSEQ multiplex PCR; the TCRdb copy retains only in-frame clones and omits some. The sample lists 110,000 or so clones; 75% to 90% were seen once. This rearrangement joins TRBV27 to TRBJ2-5; unclear D gene. This TCR was recovered from an adult in good health. The sample was peripheral blood, taken on day 0 of AZD1222 vaccination. DNA of the CDR3: TGTGCCAGCAGTTTATCGGGACAAGAGACCCAGTACTTC. Translation gives CASSLSGQETQYF.